This T cell receptor beta chain is drawn from a study of PD-1 and CTLA-4 blockade in melanoma. Trimming cost V 2 bases and J 1 base, with 11 bases left between them. Per germline, CDR1 MNHEY and CDR2 SMNVEV (reference sequence). This CDR3 has 15 residues. This table comes from immunoSEQ multiplex PCR, and its TCRdb copy is limited to in-frame clones, with some not included. The table has 15,000 to 20,000 clones, 65% to 75% seen once. This clone is medium-sized within its sample. The specimen comprised CD8+ T cells from peripheral blood, sampled before anti-PD-1 treatment. The J gene is TRBJ1-1, the V gene TRBV27, with a weak D call TRBD1 (5 bases). The source is a human donor with melanoma. In nucleotides, the CDR3 is TGTGCCAGCAGTTTACAAGCAGGGTGGAACACTGAAGCTTTCTTT. It encodes CASSLQAGWNTEAFF.